This T cell receptor beta chain was found in a study of cytomegalovirus exposure and HLA in healthy donors. In the PCR, 60 Vbeta and 13 Jbeta primers were used. Generated by immunoSEQ multiplex PCR, the TCRdb table keeps only in-frame clones and is missing some. The sample carries 120,000 or so clones, about three quarters recorded once. General study results and limits: Through in vitro validation, a few CMV-associated chains were shown to be specific for CMV antigens. The productive fraction for most TCR beta V segments was about 87% or about 30% in an earlier analysis.

The CDR3 runs to 17 residues. Trimming cost V 6 bases and J 6 bases, with 24 bases left between them. CDR1 MNHEY and CDR2 SMNVEV come from the germline V gene (reference sequence). As regards this clone: What it recognizes is unknown.

Sequenced input: PBMCs. The chain combines TRBV27 with TRBJ2-4; TRBD2 might be the D (6 bases). This TCR was sampled from a female donor in good health and CMV-seronegative. CDR3 in amino acids: CASSPEVRDGGGNIQYF. The CDR3 bases are TGTGCCAGCAGCCCGGAGGTTCGGGACGGGGGTGGAAACATTCAGTACTTC.